This T cell receptor beta chain was retrieved from a study of blood T cell repertoires in COVID-19. Original processing notes: The authors estimated nucleated cell counts from reference gene primer amplification. Assay: immunoSEQ multiplex PCR; the TCRdb copy retains only in-frame clones and omits some. V and J calls and clone size are as listed in that table; D and trimming were resolved from the DNA. The table shows 300,000 to 350,000 clones, with about nine tenths occurring only once. V lost 8 bases to trimming and J lost 7 bases, with 11 bases between them. The CDR3 loop spans 11 amino acids. The receptor was derived from a woman aged 55-69 years with COVID-19, enrolled during active disease. The sequenced material came from peripheral blood. The chain joins TRBV12-3 or TRBV12-4 to TRBJ2-5, with TRBD2 as a possible D gene (7 bases). The CDR3 DNA is TGTGCCAGCTCGGGGGGCGGGACCCAGTACTTC. This encodes CASSGGGTQYF.